The T cell receptor (beta chain) under discussion was sequenced for a study of neoadjuvant anti-PD-1 for oral cavity cancer. CDR1 MNHEY and CDR2 SMNVEV come from the germline V gene (reference sequence). The junction had 11 bases not matched to a gene; V was cut back by 8 bases and J by 6 bases. This CDR3 region has 15 residues. Sequencing used immunoSEQ multiplex PCR; TCRdb keeps in-frame clones, though not all of them. In the table there are 63,000 or so clones, about 90% of which are singletons. Time point described: after neoadjuvant nivolumab, at surgical resection. This TCR derives from a person between 35 and 79 years old with oral cavity squamous cell carcinoma. The chain joins TRBV27 to TRBJ1-5, with 9 bases that match TRBD1. Sequenced material: PBMCs, taken after nivolumab (anti-PD-1) treatment. The CDR3 DNA reads TGTGCCAGCCGTCCCAGGGGACAGGGTGTTCAGCCCCAGCATTTT. Amino acids: CASRPRGQGVQPQHF.